The sequence of this TCR beta chain was determined in a study of T cells after posttransplantation cyclophosphamide. Study findings and constraints: Blood and skin or GI T cell repertoires showed limited TRB overlap. Donor-recipient repertoire similarity was low at 1-2 months, rising over year one. After PTCy, TRB diversity resembled that of CNI/methotrexate controls.

Regarding this clone: Its antigen is not known.

CDR3 size: 15 residues. The V segment lost 3 bases and the J segment 5 bases; nucleotides outside the gene matches: 7. Germline CDR1 reads SGHVS; CDR2 reads FNYEAQ. The table came from immunoSEQ multiplex PCR; TCRdb's copy has only in-frame clones and leaves some out. The repertoire consists of 5,600 or so clones, with 94% occurring once and the leading ten covering roughly 1.3%. The gene calls are TRBV7-6 and TRBJ2-1, with TRBD1 matching 7 bases. Sequencing input: CD4+ T cells sorted from bone marrow. The sequence came from an older woman in good health, CMV-negative, and a related stem cell transplant donor. The CDR3 nucleotides are TGTGCCAGCAGCTTGGGGGACAGCCGTAACAATGAGCAGTTCTTC. This translates into CASSLGDSRNNEQFF.